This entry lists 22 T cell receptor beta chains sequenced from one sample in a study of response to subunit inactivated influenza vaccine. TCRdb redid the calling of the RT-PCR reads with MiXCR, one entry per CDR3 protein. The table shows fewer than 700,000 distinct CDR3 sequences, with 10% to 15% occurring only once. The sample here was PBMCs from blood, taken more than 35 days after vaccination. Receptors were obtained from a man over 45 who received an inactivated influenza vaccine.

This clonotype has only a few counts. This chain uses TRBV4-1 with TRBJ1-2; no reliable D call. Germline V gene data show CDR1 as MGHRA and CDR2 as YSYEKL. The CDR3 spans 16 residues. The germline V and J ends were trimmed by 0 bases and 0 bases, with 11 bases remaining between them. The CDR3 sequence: CASSQDTRITNYGYTF. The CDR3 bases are TGCGCCAGCAGCCAAGATACAAGGATTACTAACTATGGCTACACCTTC.

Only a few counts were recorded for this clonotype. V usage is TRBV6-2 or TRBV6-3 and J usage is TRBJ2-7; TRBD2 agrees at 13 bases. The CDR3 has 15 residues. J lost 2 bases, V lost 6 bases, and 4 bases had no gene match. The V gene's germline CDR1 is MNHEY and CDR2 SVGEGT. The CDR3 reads CASREGLAGAYEQYF. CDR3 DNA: TGTGCCAGCAGGGAAGGACTAGCGGGGGCCTACGAGCAGTACTTC.

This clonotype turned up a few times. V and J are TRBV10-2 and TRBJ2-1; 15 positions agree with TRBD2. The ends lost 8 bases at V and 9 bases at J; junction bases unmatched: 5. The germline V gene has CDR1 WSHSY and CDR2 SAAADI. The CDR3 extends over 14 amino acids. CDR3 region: CASGLAGGFIEQFF. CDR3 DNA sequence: TGCGCCAGCGGACTAGCGGGGGGGTTTATTGAGCAGTTCTTC.

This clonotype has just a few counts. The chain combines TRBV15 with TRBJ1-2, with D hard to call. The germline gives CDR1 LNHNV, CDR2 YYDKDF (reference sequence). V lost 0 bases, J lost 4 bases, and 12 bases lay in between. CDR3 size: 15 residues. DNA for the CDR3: TGTGCCACCAGCAGAGACACGTCCTTACTCTATGGCTACACCTTC. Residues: CATSRDTSLLYGYTF.

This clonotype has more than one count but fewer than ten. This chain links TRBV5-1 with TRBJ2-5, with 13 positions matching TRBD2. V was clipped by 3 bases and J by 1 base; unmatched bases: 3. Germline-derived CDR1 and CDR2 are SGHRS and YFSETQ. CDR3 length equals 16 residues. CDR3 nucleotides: TGCGCCAGCAGCTCGGGACTAGCGGGAACCCAAGAGACCCAGTACTTC. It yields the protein CASSSGLAGTQETQYF.

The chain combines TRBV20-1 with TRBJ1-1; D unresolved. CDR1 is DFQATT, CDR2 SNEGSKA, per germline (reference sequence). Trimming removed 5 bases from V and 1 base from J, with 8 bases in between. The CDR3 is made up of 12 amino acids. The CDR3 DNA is TGCAGTGCTTTAGATACGAACACTGAAGCTTTCTTT. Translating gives CSALDTNTEAFF.

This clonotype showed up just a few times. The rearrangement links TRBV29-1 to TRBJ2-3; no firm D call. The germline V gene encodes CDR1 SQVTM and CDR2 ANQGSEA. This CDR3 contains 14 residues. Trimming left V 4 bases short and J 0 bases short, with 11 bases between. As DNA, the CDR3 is TGCAGCGTTGGTGTTTTCCAGAGCACAGATACGCAGTATTTT. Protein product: CSVGVFQSTDTQYF.

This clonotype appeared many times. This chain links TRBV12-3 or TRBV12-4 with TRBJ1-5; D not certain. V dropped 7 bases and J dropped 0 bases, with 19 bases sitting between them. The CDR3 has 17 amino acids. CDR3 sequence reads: CASTLGRLSYSNQPQHF. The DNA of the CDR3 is TGTGCCAGCACTCTTGGACGGCTATCGTATAGCAATCAGCCCCAGCATTTT.

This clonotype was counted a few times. The CDR3 DNA reads TGCAGTGCTAGAGGCGCGGGGAGGGATTGGTCTGGCTACACCTTC. Encoded protein: CSARGAGRDWSGYTF. J is TRBJ1-2 and V is TRBV20-1; D ambiguous. Germline V gene sequence: CDR1 DFQATT, CDR2 SNEGSKA (reference sequence). The CDR3 covers 15 residues. The V and J ends lost 1 base and 7 bases respectively, with 19 bases between them.

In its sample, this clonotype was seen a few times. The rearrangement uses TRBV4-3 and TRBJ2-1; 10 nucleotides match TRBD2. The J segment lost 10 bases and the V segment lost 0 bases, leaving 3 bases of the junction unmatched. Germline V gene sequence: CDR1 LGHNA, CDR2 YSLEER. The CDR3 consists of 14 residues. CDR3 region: CASSQDLAGGEQFF. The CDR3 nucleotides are TGCGCCAGCAGCCAAGATTTAGCGGGAGGAGAGCAGTTCTTC.

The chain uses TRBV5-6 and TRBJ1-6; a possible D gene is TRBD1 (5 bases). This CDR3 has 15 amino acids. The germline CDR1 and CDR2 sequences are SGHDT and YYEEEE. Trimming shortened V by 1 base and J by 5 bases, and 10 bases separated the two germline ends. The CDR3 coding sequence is TGTGCCAGCAGCTTGACTGGGACTCATAATTCACCCCTCCACTTT. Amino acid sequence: CASSLTGTHNSPLHF.

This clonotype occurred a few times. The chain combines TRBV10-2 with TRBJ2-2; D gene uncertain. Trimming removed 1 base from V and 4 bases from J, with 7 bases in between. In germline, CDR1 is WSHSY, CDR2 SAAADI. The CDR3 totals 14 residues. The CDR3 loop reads CASSELGRTGELFF. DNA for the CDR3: TGCGCCAGCAGTGAGTTGGGTCGCACCGGGGAGCTGTTTTTT.

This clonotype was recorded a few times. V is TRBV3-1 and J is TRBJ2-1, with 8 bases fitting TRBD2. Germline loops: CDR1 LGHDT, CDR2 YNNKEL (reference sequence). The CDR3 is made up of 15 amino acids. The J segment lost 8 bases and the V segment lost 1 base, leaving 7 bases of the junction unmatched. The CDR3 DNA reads TGTGCCAGCAGCCAAGCCCGGGGGGGCCGTGATGAGCAGTTCTTC. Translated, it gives CASSQARGGRDEQFF.

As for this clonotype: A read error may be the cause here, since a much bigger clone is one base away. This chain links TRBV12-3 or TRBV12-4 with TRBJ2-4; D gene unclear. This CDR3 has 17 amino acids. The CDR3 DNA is TGTACCAGCAGTTTAGGTACCGGAAACTTAGCCAAAAACATTCAGTACTTC. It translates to CTSSLGTGNLAKNIQYF.

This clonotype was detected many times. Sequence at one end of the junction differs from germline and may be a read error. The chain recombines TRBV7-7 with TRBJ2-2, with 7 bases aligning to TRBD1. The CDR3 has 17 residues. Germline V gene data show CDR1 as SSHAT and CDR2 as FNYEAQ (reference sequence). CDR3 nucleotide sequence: TGTGCTAGCAGCCCCCGTACCGGGACAGTGAACACCGGGGAGCTGTTTTTT. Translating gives CASSPRTGTVNTGELFF.

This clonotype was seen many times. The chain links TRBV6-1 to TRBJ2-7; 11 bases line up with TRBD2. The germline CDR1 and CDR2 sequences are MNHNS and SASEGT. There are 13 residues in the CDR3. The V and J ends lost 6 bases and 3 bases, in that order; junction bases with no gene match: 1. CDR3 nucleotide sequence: TGTGCCAGCAGGGGGACTAGCGGCTACGAGCAGTACTTC. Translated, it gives CASRGTSGYEQYF.

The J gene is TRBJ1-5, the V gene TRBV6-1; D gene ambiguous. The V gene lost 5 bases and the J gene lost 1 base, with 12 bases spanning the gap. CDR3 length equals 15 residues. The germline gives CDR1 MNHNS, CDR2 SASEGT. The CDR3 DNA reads TGTGCCAGCAGTCTAATTAAGGGAAGCAATCAGCCCCAGCATTTT. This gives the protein CASSLIKGSNQPQHF.

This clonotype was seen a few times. The CDR3 DNA reads TGCGCCAGCAGCTTGGCCAGATCCTATGGCTACACCTTC. This translates into CASSLARSYGYTF. This chain joins TRBV5-1 and TRBJ1-2; no firm D call. V gave up 0 bases and J gave up 4 bases, with 7 bases separating them. This CDR3 spans 13 amino acids. From germline, CDR1 is SGHRS and CDR2 YFSETQ.

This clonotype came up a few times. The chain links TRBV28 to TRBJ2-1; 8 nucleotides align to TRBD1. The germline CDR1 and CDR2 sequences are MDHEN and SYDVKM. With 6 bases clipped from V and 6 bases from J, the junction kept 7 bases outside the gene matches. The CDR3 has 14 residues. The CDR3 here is CASRGTGLVNEQFF. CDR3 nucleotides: TGTGCCAGCAGGGGGACAGGTTTAGTCAATGAGCAGTTCTTC. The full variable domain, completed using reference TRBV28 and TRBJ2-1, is DVKVTQSSRYLVKRTGEKVFLECVQDMDHENMFWYRQDPGLGLRLIYFSYDVKMKEKGDIPEGYSVSREKKERFSLILESASTNQTSMYLCASRGTGLVNEQFFGPGTRLTVL.

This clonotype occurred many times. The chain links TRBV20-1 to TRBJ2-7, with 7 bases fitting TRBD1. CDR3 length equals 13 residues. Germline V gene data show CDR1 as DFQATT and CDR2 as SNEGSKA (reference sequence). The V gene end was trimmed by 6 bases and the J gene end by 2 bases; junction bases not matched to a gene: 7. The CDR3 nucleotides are TGCAGTGCAGATACAGGGGCCGCCTACGAGCAGTACTTC. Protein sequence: CSADTGAAYEQYF.

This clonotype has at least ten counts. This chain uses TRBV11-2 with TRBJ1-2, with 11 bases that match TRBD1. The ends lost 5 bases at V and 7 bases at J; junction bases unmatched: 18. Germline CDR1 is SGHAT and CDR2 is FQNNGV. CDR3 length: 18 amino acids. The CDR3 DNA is TGTGCCAGCAGCCCGAATATCGGGACAGGGGGTTTACGGGGTGGCTACACCTTC. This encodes CASSPNIGTGGLRGGYTF.

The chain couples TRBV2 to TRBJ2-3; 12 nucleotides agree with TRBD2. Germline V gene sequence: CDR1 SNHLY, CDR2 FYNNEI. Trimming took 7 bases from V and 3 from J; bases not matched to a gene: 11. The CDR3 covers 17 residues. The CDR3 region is CASTSLLAGGRTDTQYF. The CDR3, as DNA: TGTGCCAGCACCTCCTTGCTAGCGGGAGGGCGTACAGATACGCAGTATTTT.